These 13 T cell receptor beta chains share one sample of origin, sequenced in a study of blood T cell repertoires in COVID-19 (dated by TCRdb to the early 2020s). Library preparation was by the immunoSEQ multiplex PCR assay. TCRdb retrieved this table from immuneACCESS and kept in-frame rearrangements only. Not all clones are present; in checked studies, unresolved V genes account for under half, and no reason is known for the remainder. This sample lists 150,000 to 200,000 clones; 80% to 85% were detected once. The ten largest clonotypes hold under 3% of the sample. The sample comprised peripheral blood. The receptors shown here come from a human donor with acute or convalescent COVID-19. The donor label of this sample is uncertain.

The V gene is TRBV19, the J gene TRBJ2-1; 11 nucleotides line up with TRBD2. The CDR3 covers 14 residues. Looked up from germline, CDR1 is LNHDA and CDR2 is SQIVND (reference sequence). The ends lost 5 bases at V and 8 bases at J; junction bases unmatched: 5. CDR3 bases: TGTGCCAGTAGTCGGCTAGCGGGAGGCGATGAGCAGTTCTTC. Residues: CASSRLAGGDEQFF.

The chain recombines TRBV18 with TRBJ2-1, with 8 nucleotides matching TRBD2. CDR1 is KGHSH and CDR2 is LQKENI in the germline V gene. The CDR3 runs 15 residues. With V trimmed by 0 bases and J by 6 bases, 4 bases remained unmatched. The CDR3 nucleotides are TGTGCCAGCTCACCACCGGCAGCGGGAGTCAATGAGCAGTTCTTC. It is translated as CASSPPAAGVNEQFF.

The rearrangement uses TRBV2 and TRBJ1-1; 9 nucleotides agree with TRBD1. Germline V lookup: CDR1 SNHLY, CDR2 FYNNEI. The CDR3 totals 14 residues. J lost 4 bases, V lost 1 base, and 1 base had no gene match. The CDR3 protein is CASSEDRGLTEAFF. DNA for the CDR3: TGTGCCAGCAGTGAAGACAGGGGGCTCACTGAAGCTTTCTTT.

The CDR3 coding sequence is TGTGCCACCAGCAGACCAGGCCCCTATCAGCCCCAGCATTTT. It is translated as CATSRPGPYQPQHF. This rearrangement joins TRBV15 to TRBJ1-5; D is unresolved. The CDR3 totals 14 residues. Per the germline V gene, CDR1 is LNHNV and CDR2 is YYDKDF (reference sequence). V was clipped by 2 bases and J by 5 bases, with 10 bases between them. The full variable domain, its missing parts supplied by reference TRBV15 and TRBJ1-5, is DAMVIQNPRYQVTQFGKPVTLSCSQTLNHNVMYWYQQKSSQAPKLLFHYYDKDFNNEADTPDNFQSRRPNTSFCFLDIRSPGLGDTAMYLCATSRPGPYQPQHFGDGTRLSIL.

The CDR3 loop reads CASSQTREQFF. The DNA of the CDR3 is TGTGCCAGCAGCCAGACTAGGGAGCAGTTCTTC. The chain employs TRBV3-1 (or the pseudogene TRBV3-2) and TRBJ2-1; the D gene is possibly TRBD2 (6 bases). Trimming cost V 3 bases and J 10 bases, with 7 bases left between them. CDR3 length equals 11 residues. The V gene's germline CDR1 is LGHDT and CDR2 YNNKEL (reference sequence).

The rearrangement joins TRBV3-1 (or the pseudogene TRBV3-2) to TRBJ1-1; TRBD1 matches 7 bases. This CDR3 is built from 13 residues. Germline lookup yields CDR1 LGHDT and CDR2 YNNKEL (reference sequence). The V gene end was trimmed by 5 bases and the J gene end by 3 bases; junction bases not matched to a gene: 3. This CDR3 is CASSYTGDTEAFF. CDR3 coding DNA: TGTGCCAGCAGCTATACAGGGGACACTGAAGCTTTCTTT.

The chain has TRBV6-5 and TRBJ1-1; D remains unclear. Per germline, CDR1 MNHEY and CDR2 SVGAGI. This CDR3 is built from 11 residues. Deletions cut 11 bases from V and 0 bases from J, with 7 bases between. The CDR3 DNA reads as TGTGCCGCGAAATTGAACACTGAAGCTTTCTTT. Protein product: CAAKLNTEAFF.

This chain uses TRBV2 with TRBJ1-6; unclear D gene. Germline V gene data show CDR1 as SNHLY and CDR2 as FYNNEI. V gave up 4 bases and J gave up 5 bases, with 9 bases separating them. This CDR3 comprises 14 residues. CDR3: CASSVSEDNSPLHF. The CDR3 region has the DNA TGTGCCAGCAGTGTGTCAGAAGATAATTCACCCCTCCACTTT. Full variable domain (missing parts from reference TRBV2 and TRBJ1-6): EPEVTQTPSHQVTQMGQEVILRCVPISNHLYFYWYRQILGQKVEFLVSFYNNEISEKSEIFDDQFSVERPDGSNFTLKIRSTKLEDSAMYFCASSVSEDNSPLHFGNGTRLTVT.

The chain combines TRBV20-1 with TRBJ1-2; D gene ambiguous. Trimming shortened V by 1 base and J by 4 bases, and 4 bases separated the two germline ends. This CDR3 has 11 amino acids. Germline V gene lookup returns CDR1 DFQATT and CDR2 SNEGSKA (reference sequence). CDR3 bases: TGCAGTGCTAGAGCTAGCTATGGCTACACCTTC. Translated: CSARASYGYTF.

The CDR3 reads CATRRDRGTLGELFF. The CDR3 DNA reads TGTGCCACCAGACGGGACAGGGGGACTCTAGGGGAGCTGTTTTTT. The chain recombines TRBV15 with TRBJ2-2; 11 positions agree with TRBD1. The CDR3 consists of 15 residues. CDR1 LNHNV and CDR2 YYDKDF come from the germline V gene (reference sequence). After removal of 6 bases from V and 8 bases from J, the junction contained 8 bases not matched to a gene.

The chain links TRBV5-6 to TRBJ1-6; the D gene is possibly TRBD1 (5 bases). In germline, CDR1 is SGHDT, CDR2 YYEEEE. This CDR3 has 14 amino acids. The ends were cut back, 4 bases at V and 10 bases at J, with 15 bases in the middle. The DNA of the CDR3 is TGTGCCAGCAGCGTGACAGCCCCAAGGTCACCCCTCCACTTT. Amino acids: CASSVTAPRSPLHF. The full variable domain, in which reference TRBV5-6 and TRBJ1-6 provide the parts outside the CDR3, is DAGVTQSPTHLIKTRGQQVTLRCSPKSGHDTVSWYQQALGQGPQFIFQYYEEEERQRGNFPDRFSGHQFPNYSSELNVNALLLGDSALYLCASSVTAPRSPLHFGNGTRLTVT.

The genes are TRBV5-1 and TRBJ1-4; no reliable D call. In germline, CDR1 is SGHRS, CDR2 YFSETQ. The CDR3 runs 17 residues. The ends were cut back, 0 bases at V and 0 bases at J, with 12 bases in the middle. In DNA form, the CDR3 reads TGCGCCAGCAGCTTGGGGCCCTTTAGCGCAACTAATGAAAAACTGTTTTTT. Its translation: CASSLGPFSATNEKLFF.

This chain uses TRBV7-3 with TRBJ2-6, with a weak D call TRBD2 (6 bases). Trimming stripped 5 bases from V and 0 bases from J, with 17 bases between. The CDR3 is 18 amino acids. Per germline, CDR1 SGHTA and CDR2 FQGTGA. The CDR3 DNA is TGTGCCAGCAGCCCCCAGGGACTGTCGAGCTCTGGGGCCAACGTCCTGACTTTC. Amino acids: CASSPQGLSSSGANVLTF.